This T cell receptor beta chain was captured in a study of OX40 agonist ivuxolimab in advanced cancers. Turning to the overall study: The costimulatory receptor OX40 (CD134) was targeted by ivuxolimab, a fully human IgG2 agonistic monoclonal antibody. Patients were allowed to have had prior anti-PD-1, anti-PD-L1 or anti-CTLA-4 therapy, and approximately 37% of the dose-escalation patients had been treated with checkpoint inhibitors. Peripheral TCRbeta sequencing aimed to test whether ivuxolimab altered TCR sequence diversity and caused clonal T-cell expansion. A male proportion of nearly 85% and a mean age of 60 years, ranging from about 20 to 85, were recorded for the dose-escalation cohort. Of the approximately 54 patients in dose escalation, around 19 had hepatocellular carcinoma, some 15 had melanoma, 9 had renal cell carcinoma and 9 had head and neck cancer. The paper describes the monotherapy dose-escalation part (N of about 47 patients) of the phase I trial of ivuxolimab. Intravenous ivuxolimab was administered to patients every 2 weeks at six dose levels: 0.01, 0.1, 0.3, 1.5, 3 and 10 mg/kg. Partial responses occurred in three dose-escalation patients: two with cutaneous melanoma and one with hepatocellular carcinoma.

Trimming accounts for 4 bases at V and 0 bases at J, while the number of junction bases matched to no gene is 2. There are 15 amino acids in the CDR3, from cysteine to phenylalanine inclusive. The CDR3 DNA has 45 bases and is translated from base 1. Reading the germline V gene (reference sequence) gives CDR1 SEHNR and CDR2 FQNEAQ. Genomic DNA was extracted from sorted cells for sequencing of the TCRbeta CDR3 region. The immunoSEQ Assay was used to sequence the TCRbeta CDR3 regions. Not all clones reach the TCRdb copy of this immuneACCESS table, which keeps in-frame sequences only. Checked studies attribute under half of the gap to unresolved V genes and leave the rest unexplained. This sample comprises approximately 130,000 clones, around nine tenths of them detected only once. The ten largest clones add up to less than 1.1% of the sample. A remark on this clone: Its binding antigen is unknown. No base quality values were provided; no much bigger clone lies one nucleotide off.

The trial excluded patients who had a history of autoimmune disease or were on systemic immunosuppression. In every dose cohort, peripheral blood was drawn for TCR sequencing at baseline, cycle 4 day 1, and cycle 7 day 1. Samples were obtained from an open-label, multicenter, first-in-human phase I dose-escalation trial of ivuxolimab. Adults with locally advanced or metastatic head and neck squamous cell, hepatocellular, melanoma or renal cell carcinoma were enrolled in the trial. Before TCR sequencing, CD4+ and CD8+ T cells were separately sorted from peripheral blood. Study-wide findings and limitations: Low levels of normalized T-cell clonal expansion were also seen in some patients who did not respond. After ivuxolimab, more expanded clones were found on average in CD8+ T cells than in CD4+ T cells. At doses from 0.1 to 3.0 mg/kg, clonal expansion was seen in both CD4+ and CD8+ blood T cells between baseline and week 6. The antigen specificity of the peripheral T cells that underwent clonal expansion was not determined. In the 0.1-3.0 mg/kg groups, partial responders had among the lowest normalized peripheral clonal expansion, particularly in CD8+ T cells.

The clonotype comes from an adult with an advanced solid tumor such as melanoma, head and neck, liver or kidney cancer. The sequenced sample was CD4+ or CD8+ T cells sorted from blood, obtained in a trial of the OX40 agonist ivuxolimab. The chain couples TRBV7-9 to TRBJ2-7, and 11 junction bases match TRBD1. The CDR3 reads CASSWGQGVSYEQYF. The DNA sequence is given as TGTGCCAGCAGCTGGGGACAGGGGGTCTCCTACGAGCAGTACTTC.